The 10 T cell receptor beta chains below were found in one sample sequenced in a study of blood T cell repertoires in COVID-19. Clones were sequenced by immunoSEQ multiplex PCR, and TCRdb holds only the in-frame ones, with some missing. The table lists some 200,000 clones, 85% to 90% of them singletons. What was sequenced was peripheral blood. The receptors were gathered from a woman aged 65 to 85 with acute or convalescent COVID-19.

This clone showed up just a few times. The chain couples TRBV5-1 to TRBJ1-1, with 11 bases aligning to TRBD1. Germline V CDR1 and CDR2: SGHRS, YFSETQ. With V trimmed by 6 bases and J by 4 bases, 5 bases remained unmatched. This CDR3 region has 14 residues. The CDR3, as DNA: TGCGCCAGCAAGGCCGGGACAGGGGGCACTGAAGCTTTCTTT. It translates to CASKAGTGGTEAFF.

The chain recombines TRBV5-1 with TRBJ2-7, with a weak D call TRBD1 (5 bases). V lost 4 bases and J lost 3, with 20 bases in between. Germline CDR1 and CDR2: SGHRS and YFSETQ. The CDR3 sequence is 16 residues long. The CDR3 nucleotides are TGCGCCAGCAGCCAGGCCGCAGGGCAGCATAACTACGAGCAGTACTTC. This gives the protein CASSQAAGQHNYEQYF.

The CDR3 sequence is CATREGGTGELFF. CDR3 in DNA: TGTGCCACCCGGGAGGGGGGAACCGGGGAGCTGTTTTTT. J is TRBJ2-2 and V is TRBV10-3; the match to TRBD2 covers 8 bases. Trimming at V came to 10 bases and at J to 5 bases, leaving 6 bases not matched to a gene. Germline values: CDR1 ENHRY, CDR2 SYGVKD. The CDR3 spans 13 residues.

The chain combines TRBV3-1 (or the pseudogene TRBV3-2) with TRBJ1-1; D is unresolved. V gave up 2 bases and J gave up 4 bases, with 5 bases separating them. Per germline, CDR1 LGHDT and CDR2 YNNKEL (reference sequence). CDR3 size: 12 residues. The CDR3 nucleotides are TGTGCCAGCAGCCAACGGAGCACTGAAGCTTTCTTT. Translating gives CASSQRSTEAFF.

The rearrangement links TRBV28 to TRBJ2-7; TRBD1 aligns across 7 bases. In germline, CDR1 is MDHEN, CDR2 SYDVKM. After removal of 6 bases from V and 6 bases from J, the junction contained 11 bases not matched to a gene. The CDR3 extends over 14 amino acids. DNA for the CDR3: TGTGCCAGCAGCTTAGACAGGGTGGTGGTCGAGCAGTACTTC. It specifies CASSLDRVVVEQYF.

The chain joins TRBV6-5 to TRBJ1-1; 9 nucleotides align to TRBD1. The CDR3 spans 15 residues. Germline-derived CDR1 and CDR2 are MNHEY and SVGAGI. The V and J ends lost 6 bases and 4 bases, in that order; junction bases with no gene match: 9. The DNA of the CDR3 is TGTGCCAGCAGCGCCTGGGACAGGGTTACCACTGAAGCTTTCTTT. The encoded protein is CASSAWDRVTTEAFF.

The chain couples TRBV24-1 to TRBJ2-3; D is possibly TRBD2 (6 bases). Germline-derived CDR1 and CDR2 are KGHDR and SFDVKD. Trimming pared 5 bases from V and 0 bases from J, leaving 11 bases between. This CDR3 contains 15 residues. The CDR3 DNA is TGTGCCACCAGTGTGGTTGCGGGAAGCACAGATACGCAGTATTTT. Amino acid sequence: CATSVVAGSTDTQYF.

This chain links TRBV12-5 with TRBJ1-5, with a tentative D call TRBD1 (5 bases). Germline V CDR1 and CDR2: LGHNT, FRNRAP. The V end was cut by 6 bases, the J end by 3 bases, with 12 bases between. The CDR3 runs 14 residues. CDR3 coding DNA: TGTGCTAGTGGCCCTGACAGAGACAATCAGCCCCAGCATTTT. Translated, it gives CASGPDRDNQPQHF.

This clone came up once. CDR3 bases: TGTGCCAGCAGCCGAGGACAGGGCTTTTTATATAATTCACCCCTCCACTTT. As protein: CASSRGQGFLYNSPLHF. The J gene is TRBJ1-6, the V gene TRBV7-9; 8 bases are a match to TRBD1. Germline values: CDR1 SEHNR, CDR2 FQNEAQ (reference sequence). The CDR3 totals 17 residues. V was pared by 5 bases and J by 4 bases, with 10 bases of the junction left unmatched.

V usage is TRBV10-3 and J usage is TRBJ2-1; D perhaps matches TRBD1 (5 bases). The V and J ends lost 6 bases and 4 bases respectively, with 16 bases between them. There are 15 residues in the CDR3. Looked up from germline, CDR1 is ENHRY and CDR2 is SYGVKD. CDR3 nucleotide sequence: TGTGCCATCAGCTCGCACGGAAGGGGATACAATGAGCAGTTCTTC. Its translation: CAISSHGRGYNEQFF.